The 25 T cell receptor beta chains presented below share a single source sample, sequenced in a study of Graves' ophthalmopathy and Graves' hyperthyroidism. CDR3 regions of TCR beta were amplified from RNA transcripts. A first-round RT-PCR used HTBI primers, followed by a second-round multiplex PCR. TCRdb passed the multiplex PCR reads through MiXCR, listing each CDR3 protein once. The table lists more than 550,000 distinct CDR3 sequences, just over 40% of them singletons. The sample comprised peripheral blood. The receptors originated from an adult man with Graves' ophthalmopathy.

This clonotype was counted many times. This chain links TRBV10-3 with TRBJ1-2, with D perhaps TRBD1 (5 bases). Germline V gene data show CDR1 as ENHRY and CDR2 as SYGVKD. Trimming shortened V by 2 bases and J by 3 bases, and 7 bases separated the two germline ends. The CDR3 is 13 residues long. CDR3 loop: CAISEGADYGYTF. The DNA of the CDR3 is TGTGCCATCAGTGAGGGGGCAGACTATGGCTACACCTTC.

Here the CDR3 DNA reads TGTGCCAGCAGCTTAGGCGTCCTACGGGTAACCGGGGAGCTGTTTTTT. It encodes CASSLGVLRVTGELFF. The rearrangement joins TRBV11-2 to TRBJ2-2; D gene ambiguous. Germline values: CDR1 SGHAT, CDR2 FQNNGV. The CDR3 totals 16 residues. The V and J ends lost 1 base and 5 bases respectively, with 14 bases between them.

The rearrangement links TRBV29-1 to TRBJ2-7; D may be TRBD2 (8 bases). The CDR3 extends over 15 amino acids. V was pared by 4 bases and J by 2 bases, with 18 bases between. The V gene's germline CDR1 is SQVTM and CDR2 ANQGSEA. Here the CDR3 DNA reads TGCAGCGTTGTGGTACTTAGCGGGACAGCCTACGAGCAGTACTTC. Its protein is CSVVVLSGTAYEQYF.

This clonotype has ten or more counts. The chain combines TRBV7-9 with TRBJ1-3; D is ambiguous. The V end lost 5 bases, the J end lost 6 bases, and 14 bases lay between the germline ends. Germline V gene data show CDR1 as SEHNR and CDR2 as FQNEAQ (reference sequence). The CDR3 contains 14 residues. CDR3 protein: CASSRTEPLNTIYF. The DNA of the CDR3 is TGTGCCAGCAGCCGAACTGAGCCCCTAAACACCATATATTTT.

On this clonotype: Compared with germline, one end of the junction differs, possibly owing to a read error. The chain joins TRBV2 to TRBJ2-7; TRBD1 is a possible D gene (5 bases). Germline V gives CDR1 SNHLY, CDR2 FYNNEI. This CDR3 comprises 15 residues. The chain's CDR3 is CASSQDPSRAYEQYF. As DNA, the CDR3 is TGCGCCAGCAGCCAAGATCCCTCCAGGGCCTACGAGCAGTACTTC.

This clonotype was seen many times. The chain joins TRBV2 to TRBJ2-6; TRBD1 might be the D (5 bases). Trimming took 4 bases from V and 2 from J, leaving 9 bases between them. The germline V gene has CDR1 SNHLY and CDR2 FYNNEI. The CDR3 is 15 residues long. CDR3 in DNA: TGTGCCAGCAGTGTCCCCAGGGCTGGGGCCAACGTCCTGACTTTC. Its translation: CASSVPRAGANVLTF.

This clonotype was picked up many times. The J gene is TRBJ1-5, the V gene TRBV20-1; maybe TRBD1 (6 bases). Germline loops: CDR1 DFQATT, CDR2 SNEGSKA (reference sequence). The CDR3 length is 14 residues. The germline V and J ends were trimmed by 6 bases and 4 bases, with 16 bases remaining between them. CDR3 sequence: CSANTGGLNQPQHF. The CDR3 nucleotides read TGCAGTGCCAATACGGGGGGCCTGAATCAGCCCCAGCATTTT.

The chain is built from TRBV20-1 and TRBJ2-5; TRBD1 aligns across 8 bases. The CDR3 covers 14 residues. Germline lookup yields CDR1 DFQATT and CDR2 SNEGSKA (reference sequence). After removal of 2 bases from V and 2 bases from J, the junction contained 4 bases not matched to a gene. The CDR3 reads CSARRGQEQETQYF. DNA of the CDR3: TGCAGTGCTAGAAGGGGACAGGAGCAAGAGACCCAGTACTTC.

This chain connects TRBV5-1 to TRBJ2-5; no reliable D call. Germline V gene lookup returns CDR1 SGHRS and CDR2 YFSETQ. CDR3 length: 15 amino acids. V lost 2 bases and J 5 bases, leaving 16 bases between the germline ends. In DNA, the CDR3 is TGCGCCAGCAGCTTTATGGGTGGTCAAACGGAGACCCAGTACTTC. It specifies CASSFMGGQTETQYF.

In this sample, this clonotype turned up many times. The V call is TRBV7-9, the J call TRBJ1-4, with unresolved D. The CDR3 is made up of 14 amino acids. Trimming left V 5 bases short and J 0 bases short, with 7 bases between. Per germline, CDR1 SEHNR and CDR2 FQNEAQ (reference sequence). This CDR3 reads CASSPLTTNEKLFF. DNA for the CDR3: TGTGCCAGCAGCCCGCTCACAACTAATGAAAAACTGTTTTTT.

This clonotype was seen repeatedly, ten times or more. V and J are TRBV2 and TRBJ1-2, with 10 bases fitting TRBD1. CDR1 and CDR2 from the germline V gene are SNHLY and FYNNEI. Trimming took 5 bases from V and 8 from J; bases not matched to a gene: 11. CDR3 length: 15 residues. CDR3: CASSPRDRGPYGYTF. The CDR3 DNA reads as TGTGCCAGCAGTCCTAGGGACAGGGGCCCTTACGGCTACACCTTC.

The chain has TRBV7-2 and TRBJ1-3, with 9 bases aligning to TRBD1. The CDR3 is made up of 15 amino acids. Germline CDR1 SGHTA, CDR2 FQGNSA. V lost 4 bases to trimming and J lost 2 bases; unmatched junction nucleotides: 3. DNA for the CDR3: TGTGCCAGCAGCTCTAGGACAGGGGCTGGAAACACCATATATTTT. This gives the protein CASSSRTGAGNTIYF.

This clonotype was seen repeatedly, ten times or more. CDR3 coding DNA: TGTGCCAGCAGCCCAGTCCAGGGAGTTGGTGGCTACACCTTC. Its protein product is CASSPVQGVGGYTF. The chain combines TRBV5-8 with TRBJ1-2, with a weak D call TRBD1 (5 bases). CDR3 length: 14 amino acids. With 4 bases removed from V and 7 bases from J, the gap between germline ends came to 17 bases. CDR1 SGHTS and CDR2 YDEGEE come from the germline V gene.

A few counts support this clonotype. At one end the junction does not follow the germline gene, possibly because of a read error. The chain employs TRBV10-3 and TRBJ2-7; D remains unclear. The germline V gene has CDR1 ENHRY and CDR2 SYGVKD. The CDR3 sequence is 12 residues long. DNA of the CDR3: TGTGCCAGCAGTTACTCCTCCAACGAGCAGTACTTC. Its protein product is CASSYSSNEQYF.

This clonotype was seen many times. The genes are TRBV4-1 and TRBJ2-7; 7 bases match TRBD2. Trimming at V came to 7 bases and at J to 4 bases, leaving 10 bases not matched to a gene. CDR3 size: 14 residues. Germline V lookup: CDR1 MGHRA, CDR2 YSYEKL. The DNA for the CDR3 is TGCGCCAGCACCCCCCGGCTAGCGGCATACGAGCAGTACTTC. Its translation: CASTPRLAAYEQYF.

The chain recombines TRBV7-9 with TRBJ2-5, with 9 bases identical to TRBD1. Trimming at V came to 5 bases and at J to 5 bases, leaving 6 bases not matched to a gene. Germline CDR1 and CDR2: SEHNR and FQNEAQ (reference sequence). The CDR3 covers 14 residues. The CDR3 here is CASSLDRGYETQYF. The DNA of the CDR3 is TGTGCCAGCAGCCTCGACAGGGGGTACGAGACCCAGTACTTC.

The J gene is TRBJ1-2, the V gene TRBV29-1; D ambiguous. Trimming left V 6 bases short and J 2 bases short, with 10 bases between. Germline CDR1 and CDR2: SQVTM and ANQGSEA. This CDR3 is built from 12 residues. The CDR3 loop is CSVPTDNYGYTF. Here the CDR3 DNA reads TGCAGCGTGCCGACGGACAACTATGGCTACACCTTC.

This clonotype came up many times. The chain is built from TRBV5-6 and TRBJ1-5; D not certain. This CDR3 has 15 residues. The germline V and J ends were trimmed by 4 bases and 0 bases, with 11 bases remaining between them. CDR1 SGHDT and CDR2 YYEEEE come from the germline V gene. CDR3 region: CASSQRALSNQPQHF. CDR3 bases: TGTGCCAGCAGCCAGAGGGCCCTTAGCAATCAGCCCCAGCATTTT. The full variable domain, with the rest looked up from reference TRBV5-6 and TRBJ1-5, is DAGVTQSPTHLIKTRGQQVTLRCSPKSGHDTVSWYQQALGQGPQFIFQYYEEEERQRGNFPDRFSGHQFPNYSSELNVNALLLGDSALYLCASSQRALSNQPQHFGDGTRLSIL.

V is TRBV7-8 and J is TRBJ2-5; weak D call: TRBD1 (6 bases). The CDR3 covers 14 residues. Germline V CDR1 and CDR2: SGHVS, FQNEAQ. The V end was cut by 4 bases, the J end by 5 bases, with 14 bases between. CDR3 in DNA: TGTGCCAGCAGCTATCGACAGGCCACCGAGACCCAGTACTTC. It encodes CASSYRQATETQYF.

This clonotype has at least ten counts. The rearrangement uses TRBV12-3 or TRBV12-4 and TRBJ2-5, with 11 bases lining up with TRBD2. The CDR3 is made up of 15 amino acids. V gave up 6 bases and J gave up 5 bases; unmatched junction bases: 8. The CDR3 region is CASSLASSGGETQYF. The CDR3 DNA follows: TGTGCCAGCAGCCTCGCCTCTAGCGGGGGGGAGACCCAGTACTTC.

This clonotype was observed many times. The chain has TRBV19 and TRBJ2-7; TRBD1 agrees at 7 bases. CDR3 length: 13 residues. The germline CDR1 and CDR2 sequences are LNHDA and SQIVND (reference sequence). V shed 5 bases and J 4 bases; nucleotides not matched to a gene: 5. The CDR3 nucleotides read TGTGCCAGTAGTCTCACGGACAGGTACGAGCAGTACTTC. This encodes CASSLTDRYEQYF.

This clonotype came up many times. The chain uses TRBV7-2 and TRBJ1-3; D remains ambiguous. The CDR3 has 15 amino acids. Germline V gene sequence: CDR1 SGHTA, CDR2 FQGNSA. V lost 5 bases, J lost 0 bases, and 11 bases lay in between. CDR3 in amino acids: CASSLQLISGNTIYF. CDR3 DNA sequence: TGTGCCAGCAGCCTACAACTCATCTCTGGAAACACCATATATTTT.

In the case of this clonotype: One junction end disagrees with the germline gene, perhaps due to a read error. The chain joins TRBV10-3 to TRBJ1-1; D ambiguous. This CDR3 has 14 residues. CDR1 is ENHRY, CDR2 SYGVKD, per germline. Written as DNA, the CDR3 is TGTGCCAGCAGTTACCAGGAGATGAACACTGAAGCTTTCTTT. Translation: CASSYQEMNTEAFF.

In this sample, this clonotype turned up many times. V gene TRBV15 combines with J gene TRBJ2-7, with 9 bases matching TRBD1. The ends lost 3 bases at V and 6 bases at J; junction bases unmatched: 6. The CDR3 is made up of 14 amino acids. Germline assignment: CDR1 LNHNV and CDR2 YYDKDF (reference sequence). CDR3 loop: CATSRSRDRVEQYF. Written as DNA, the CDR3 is TGTGCCACCAGCAGGTCCCGGGACAGGGTCGAGCAGTACTTC. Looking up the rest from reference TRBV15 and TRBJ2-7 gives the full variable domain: DAMVIQNPRYQVTQFGKPVTLSCSQTLNHNVMYWYQQKSSQAPKLLFHYYDKDFNNEADTPDNFQSRRPNTSFCFLDIRSPGLGDTAMYLCATSRSRDRVEQYFGPGTRLTVT.

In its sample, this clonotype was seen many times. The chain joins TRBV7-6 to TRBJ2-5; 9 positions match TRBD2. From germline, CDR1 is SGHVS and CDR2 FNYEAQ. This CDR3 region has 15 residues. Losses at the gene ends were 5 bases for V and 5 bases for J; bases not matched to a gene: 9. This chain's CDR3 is CASSRHSGSVETQYF. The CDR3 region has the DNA TGTGCCAGCAGCCGACATAGCGGGAGCGTTGAGACCCAGTACTTC. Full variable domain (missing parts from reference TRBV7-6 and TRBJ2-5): GAGVSQSPRYKVTKRGQDVALRCDPISGHVSLYWYRQALGQGPEFLTYFNYEAQQDKSGLPNDRFSAERPEGSISTLTIQRTEQRDSAMYRCASSRHSGSVETQYFGPGTRLLVL.